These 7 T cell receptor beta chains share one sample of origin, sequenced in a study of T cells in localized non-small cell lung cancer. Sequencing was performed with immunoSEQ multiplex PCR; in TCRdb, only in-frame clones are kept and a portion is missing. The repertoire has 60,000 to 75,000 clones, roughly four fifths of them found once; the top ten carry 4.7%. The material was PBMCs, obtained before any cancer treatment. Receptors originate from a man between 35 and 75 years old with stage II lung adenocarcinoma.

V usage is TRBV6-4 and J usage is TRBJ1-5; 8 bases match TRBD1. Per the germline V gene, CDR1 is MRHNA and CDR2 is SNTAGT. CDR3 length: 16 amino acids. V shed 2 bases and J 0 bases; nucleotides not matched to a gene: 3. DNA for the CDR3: TGTGCCAGCAGTGACGGACAGGGAATTAGCAATCAGCCCCAGCATTTT. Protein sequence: CASSDGQGISNQPQHF.

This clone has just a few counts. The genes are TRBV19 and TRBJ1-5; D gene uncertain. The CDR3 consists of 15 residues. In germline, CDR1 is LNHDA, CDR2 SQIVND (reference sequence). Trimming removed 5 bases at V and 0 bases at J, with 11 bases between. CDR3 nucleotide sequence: TGTGCCAGTAGTTCCCTGGACGGTAGCAATCAGCCCCAGCATTTT. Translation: CASSSLDGSNQPQHF.

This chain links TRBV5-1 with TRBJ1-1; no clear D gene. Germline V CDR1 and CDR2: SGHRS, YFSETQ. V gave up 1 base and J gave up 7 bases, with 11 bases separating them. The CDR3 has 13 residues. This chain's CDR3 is CASSLSGKGEAFF. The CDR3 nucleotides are TGCGCCAGCAGCTTGTCGGGGAAGGGTGAAGCTTTCTTT.

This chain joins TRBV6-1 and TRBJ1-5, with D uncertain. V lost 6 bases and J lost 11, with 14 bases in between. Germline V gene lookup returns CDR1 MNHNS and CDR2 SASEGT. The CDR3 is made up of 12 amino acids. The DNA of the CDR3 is TGTGCCAGCAGCGACCAGGTGCAAGCCCAGCATTTT. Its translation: CASSDQVQAQHF.

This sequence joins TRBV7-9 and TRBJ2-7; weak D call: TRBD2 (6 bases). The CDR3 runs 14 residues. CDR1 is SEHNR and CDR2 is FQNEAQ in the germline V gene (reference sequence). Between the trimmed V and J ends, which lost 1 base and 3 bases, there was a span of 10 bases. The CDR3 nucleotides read TGTGCCAGCAGCTTAGTGGGGGGAGACTACGAGCAGTACTTC. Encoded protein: CASSLVGGDYEQYF.

Here the CDR3 DNA reads TGTGCCAGAAGCTTAGAGGCACCCGATCAGCCCCAGCATTTT. The encoded protein is CARSLEAPDQPQHF. The chain couples TRBV7-5 to TRBJ1-5. TRBV7-5 is labeled a pseudogene. The CDR3 spans 14 residues.

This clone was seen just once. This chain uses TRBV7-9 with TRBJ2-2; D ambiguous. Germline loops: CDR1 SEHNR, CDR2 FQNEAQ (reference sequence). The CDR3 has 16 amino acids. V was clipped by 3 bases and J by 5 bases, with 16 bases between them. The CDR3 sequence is CASSFPVSRGTGELFF. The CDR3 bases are TGTGCCAGCAGCTTCCCTGTCTCGAGAGGTACCGGGGAGCTGTTTTTT.